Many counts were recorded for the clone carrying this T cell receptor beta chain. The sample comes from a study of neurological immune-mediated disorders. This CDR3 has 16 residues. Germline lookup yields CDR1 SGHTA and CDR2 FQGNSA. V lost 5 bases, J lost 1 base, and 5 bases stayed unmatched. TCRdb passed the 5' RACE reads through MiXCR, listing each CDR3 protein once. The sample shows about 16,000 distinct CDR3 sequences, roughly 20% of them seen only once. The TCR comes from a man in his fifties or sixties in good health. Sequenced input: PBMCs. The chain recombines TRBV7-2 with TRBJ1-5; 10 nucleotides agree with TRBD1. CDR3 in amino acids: CASSRTGGRSNQPQHF. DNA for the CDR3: TGTGCCAGCAGCCGGACAGGGGGAAGGAGCAATCAGCCCCAGCATTTT. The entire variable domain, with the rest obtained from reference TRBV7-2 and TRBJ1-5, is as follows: GAGVSQSPSNKVTEKGKDVELRCDPISGHTALYWYRQSLGQGLEFLIYFQGNSAPDKSGLPSDRFSAERTGGSVSTLTIQRTQQEDSAVYLCASSRTGGRSNQPQHFGDGTRLSIL.